Included here is one TCR beta chain sequence, with context. Germline V gene sequence: CDR1 MGHRA, CDR2 YSYEKL. The ends were cut back, 0 bases at V and 5 bases at J, with 10 bases in the middle. CDR3 length: 14 amino acids. The entry originates in a study of CD8 T cells in Susac syndrome. RNA totalling about 0.45 to 1 ug underwent reverse transcription with random hexamers. TCRdb analysed the immunoSEQ multiplex PCR reads with MiXCR anew, one entry per CDR3 protein. The table records around 150,000 distinct CDR3 sequences, approximately 95% of them present only once. The sequenced material came from CD4+ T cells from PBMCs. The chain carries TRBV4-1 and TRBJ1-2; D ambiguous. This sequence was found in a human donor with Susac syndrome. Here the CDR3 reads CASSQETGSYGYTF. Here the CDR3 DNA reads TGCGCCAGCAGCCAAGAGACGGGGAGTTATGGCTACACCTTC.